The 29 T cell receptor beta chains reported below all come from one sample, sequenced in a study of OX40 agonist ivuxolimab in advanced cancers. This table comes from immunoSEQ multiplex PCR, and its TCRdb copy is limited to in-frame clones, with some not included. The table includes just over 90,000 clones, more than 85% detected once. Specimen: CD4+ or CD8+ T cells sorted from blood, collected in a trial of the OX40 agonist ivuxolimab. These TCRs come from an adult with an advanced solid tumor such as melanoma, head and neck, liver or kidney cancer.

The chain couples TRBV28 to TRBJ1-1, with D uncertain. V gave up 1 base and J gave up 8 bases, with 17 bases separating them. The CDR3 totals 15 residues. Germline V CDR1 and CDR2: MDHEN, SYDVKM. CDR3 sequence (DNA): TGTGCCAGCAGTTTATTTCTTGGGGAGGGAGTAGAAGCTTTCTTT. Encoded protein: CASSLFLGEGVEAFF. Variable domain in full (rest from reference TRBV28 and TRBJ1-1): DVKVTQSSRYLVKRTGEKVFLECVQDMDHENMFWYRQDPGLGLRLIYFSYDVKMKEKGDIPEGYSVSREKKERFSLILESASTNQTSMYLCASSLFLGEGVEAFFGQGTRLTVV.

J is TRBJ1-1 and V is TRBV11-2; no reliable D call. Germline CDR1 is SGHAT and CDR2 is FQNNGV. V lost 1 base to trimming and J lost 1 base, with 10 bases between them. This CDR3 has 15 residues. CDR3: CASSLVRQENTEAFF. The CDR3 DNA follows: TGTGCCAGCAGCTTAGTGCGTCAGGAGAACACTGAAGCTTTCTTT. Looking up the rest from reference TRBV11-2 and TRBJ1-1 gives the full variable domain: EAGVAQSPRYKIIEKRQSVAFWCNPISGHATLYWYQQILGQGPKLLIQFQNNGVVDDSQLPKDRFSAERLKGVDSTLKIQPAKLEDSAVYLCASSLVRQENTEAFFGQGTRLTVV.

For this clone: A junction boundary mismatches the germline segment, possibly from a read error. The chain joins TRBV14 to TRBJ1-4; D might be TRBD1 (6 bases). This CDR3 spans 12 amino acids. CDR1 SGHDN and CDR2 FVKESK come from the germline V gene. The CDR3 DNA reads as TGTGCCAGCAGCCATCATACAGGGTTTGTAGTTTTT. This sequence encodes CASSHHTGFVVF.

This chain links TRBV9 with TRBJ2-3; 9 positions match TRBD2. Germline CDR1 is SGDLS and CDR2 is YYNGEE. J was trimmed by 0 bases and V by 4 bases; bases with no gene match: 3. This CDR3 contains 15 residues. CDR3 bases: TGTGCCAGCAGCTTGACTAGCGGAAGCACAGATACGCAGTATTTT. Protein product: CASSLTSGSTDTQYF.

The J gene is TRBJ1-2, the V gene TRBV6-6; no clear D gene. The CDR3 is 13 amino acids. Germline CDR1 and CDR2: MNHNY and SVGAGI (reference sequence). Trimming stripped 0 bases from V and 1 base from J, with 3 bases between. The CDR3 DNA sequence: TGTGCCAGCAGTTACTCACGTAACTATGGCTACACCTTC. It translates to CASSYSRNYGYTF.

The J gene is TRBJ2-7, the V gene TRBV18; 9 nucleotides align to TRBD2. The J segment lost 0 bases and the V segment lost 4 bases, leaving 13 bases of the junction unmatched. Germline V gives CDR1 KGHSH, CDR2 LQKENI. The CDR3 spans 18 residues. The DNA for the CDR3 is TGTGCCAGCTCACTACAACCCATGACTAGCGGAACCTCCTACGAGCAGTACTTC. Translation gives CASSLQPMTSGTSYEQYF.

The chain employs TRBV7-9 and TRBJ1-3; D not certain. CDR1 and CDR2 (germline): SEHNR, FQNEAQ (reference sequence). Trimming removed 8 bases from V and 5 bases from J, with 19 bases in between. The CDR3 has 15 amino acids. The CDR3 spells CASENLPELRNTIYF. The CDR3 DNA is TGTGCCAGCGAGAACCTCCCGGAGCTAAGAAACACCATATATTTT.

The chain is built from TRBV27 and TRBJ2-1; D is unclear. The length of the CDR3 is 15 residues. Trimming left V 2 bases short and J 8 bases short, with 16 bases between. Germline V gene lookup returns CDR1 MNHEY and CDR2 SMNVEV (reference sequence). CDR3 sequence: CASSLPTSGLDEQFF. The CDR3 DNA follows: TGTGCCAGCAGTTTACCAACCTCTGGCTTGGATGAGCAGTTCTTC.

This chain's CDR3 is CASSLRGISVFPTEAFF. CDR3 sequence (DNA): TGTGCCAGCAGTTTACGGGGGATAAGTGTCTTCCCGACTGAAGCTTTCTTT. This sequence joins TRBV28 and TRBJ1-1, with D possibly TRBD1 on 5 matching bases. Germline CDR1 reads MDHEN; CDR2 reads SYDVKM. Trimming removed 2 bases from V and 5 bases from J, with 21 bases in between. The CDR3 consists of 17 residues.

Concerning this clone itself: Within the sample, other DNA sequences also encode this same CDR3. V usage is TRBV27 and J usage is TRBJ1-1; D not resolved. CDR3 size: 12 residues. The ends were cut back, 2 bases at V and 9 bases at J, with 10 bases in the middle. Germline CDR1 MNHEY, CDR2 SMNVEV (reference sequence). The CDR3: CASSLVDGKAFF. The CDR3 DNA sequence: TGTGCCAGCAGTTTAGTAGACGGAAAAGCTTTCTTT.

The V gene is TRBV19, the J gene TRBJ2-3; possible D gene TRBD2, 6 bases. V lost 9 bases and J 1 base, leaving 8 bases between the germline ends. Germline CDR1 reads LNHDA; CDR2 reads SQIVND (reference sequence). This CDR3 has 12 residues. CDR3 region: CASASGTDTQYF. The CDR3 nucleotides are TGTGCCAGCGCTAGCGGCACAGATACGCAGTATTTT.

The chain has TRBV13 and TRBJ1-4, with 8 positions matching TRBD1. Germline V gives CDR1 PRHDT, CDR2 FYEKMQ (reference sequence). V was clipped by 5 bases and J by 0 bases; unmatched bases: 8. The CDR3 sequence is 17 residues long. The CDR3 sequence: CASSPGQGRATNEKLFF. CDR3 DNA sequence: TGTGCCAGCAGCCCAGGACAGGGACGGGCAACTAATGAAAAACTGTTTTTT.

The chain recombines TRBV27 with TRBJ1-4, with D perhaps TRBD1 (5 bases). The CDR3 is 14 amino acids. Germline CDR1 reads MNHEY; CDR2 reads SMNVEV (reference sequence). Trimming left V 5 bases short and J 8 bases short, with 15 bases between. The DNA for the CDR3 is TGTGCCAGCAGTGACCTGGGGCTCAGGGAAAAACTGTTTTTT. This gives the protein CASSDLGLREKLFF.

CDR3 loop: CASSLLGSDTQYF. For the CDR3, the DNA is TGTGCCAGCAGTTTATTAGGGAGCGATACGCAGTATTTT. The rearrangement joins TRBV27 to TRBJ2-3; D perhaps matches TRBD2 (5 bases). The V end lost 1 base, the J end lost 6 bases, and 8 bases lay between the germline ends. The CDR3 has 13 residues. The germline V gene has CDR1 MNHEY and CDR2 SMNVEV (reference sequence).

The rearrangement uses TRBV4-3 and TRBJ2-1; the D call may be TRBD1 or TRBD2 (6 bases each). The CDR3 has 15 amino acids. The V gene's germline CDR1 is LGHNA and CDR2 YSLEER. V lost 3 bases to trimming and J lost 9 bases, with 18 bases between them. CDR3 in DNA: TGCGCCAGCAGCCAGTCCGGGGGCCGAAGTGGTGAGCAGTTCTTC. Translated: CASSQSGGRSGEQFF.

This chain uses TRBV2 with TRBJ2-1; no reliable D call. V was cut by 0 bases and J by 6 bases, with 6 bases left in between. Germline V gene sequence: CDR1 SNHLY, CDR2 FYNNEI. The CDR3 covers 13 residues. The DNA of the CDR3 is TGTGCCAGCAGTGAAGCGGGTTTCAATGAGCAGTTCTTC. This sequence encodes CASSEAGFNEQFF.

The chain links TRBV19 to TRBJ1-5; a possible D gene is TRBD1 (5 bases). Germline V lookup: CDR1 LNHDA, CDR2 SQIVND (reference sequence). The CDR3 covers 14 residues. V was cut by 2 bases and J by 8 bases, with 13 bases left in between. The CDR3 protein is CASSIWGIGEPQHF. DNA for the CDR3: TGTGCCAGTAGTATATGGGGGATAGGGGAGCCCCAGCATTTT.

The rearrangement links TRBV27 to TRBJ2-5; a weak D match, TRBD1 (5 bases). V lost 0 bases and J lost 3, with 11 bases in between. This CDR3 has 15 amino acids. The germline V gene has CDR1 MNHEY and CDR2 SMNVEV (reference sequence). CDR3 sequence (DNA): TGTGCCAGCAGTTTATCCCAGGGAAGAGAAGAGACCCAGTACTTC. The encoded protein is CASSLSQGREETQYF.

This chain joins TRBV7-8 and TRBJ2-7, with a possible D match to TRBD1 (5 bases). Germline CDR1 reads SGHVS; CDR2 reads FQNEAQ. The CDR3 is 13 residues long. V gave up 4 bases and J gave up 1 base, with 8 bases separating them. CDR3 in amino acids: CASSSDISYEQYF. CDR3 in DNA: TGTGCCAGCAGCTCGGACATTTCCTACGAGCAGTACTTC.

CDR3 residues: CASSLSTYEQYF. In DNA, the CDR3 is TGTGCCAGCAGCTTATCTACCTACGAGCAGTACTTC. V gene TRBV5-6 combines with J gene TRBJ2-7; D is uncertain. The CDR3 length is 12 residues. CDR1 and CDR2 from the germline V gene are SGHDT and YYEEEE. The germline V and J ends were trimmed by 2 bases and 2 bases, with 5 bases remaining between them.

The V and J genes are TRBV14 and TRBJ1-1; D gene unclear. Germline CDR1 is SGHDN and CDR2 is FVKESK. V lost 1 base and J 1 base, leaving 4 bases between the germline ends. The CDR3 contains 13 residues. The CDR3 loop reads CASSQGGNTEAFF. CDR3 coding DNA: TGTGCCAGCAGCCAAGGCGGGAACACTGAAGCTTTCTTT.

The chain combines TRBV4-1 with TRBJ2-2; D not certain. V was pared by 0 bases and J by 5 bases, with 19 bases between. CDR1 and CDR2 (germline): MGHRA, YSYEKL. This CDR3 region has 18 residues. CDR3 DNA: TGCGCCAGCAGCCAAGATATTTGGGCACGAACAGAAACCGGGGAGCTGTTTTTT. As protein: CASSQDIWARTETGELFF.

The CDR3: CATYRGPATNEKLFF. Here the CDR3 DNA reads TGCGCCACTTACAGGGGCCCGGCAACTAATGAAAAACTGTTTTTT. The rearrangement links TRBV10-2 to TRBJ1-4; 7 nucleotides line up with TRBD1. With 10 bases clipped from V and 0 bases from J, the junction kept 8 bases outside the gene matches. This CDR3 region has 15 residues. CDR1 and CDR2 (germline): WSHSY, SAAADI.

The rearrangement links TRBV10-2 to TRBJ2-3; D unresolved. Trimming cost V 2 bases and J 3 bases, with 9 bases left between them. The germline CDR1 and CDR2 sequences are WSHSY and SAAADI. The CDR3 is 14 amino acids. The CDR3 spells CASSEEVGTDTQYF. The CDR3 nucleotides read TGCGCCAGCAGTGAGGAGGTCGGGACAGATACGCAGTATTTT.

V usage is TRBV6-5 and J usage is TRBJ2-7, with D possibly being TRBD2 (7 bases). The germline V gene has CDR1 MNHEY and CDR2 SVGAGI. This CDR3 is built from 15 residues. The V and J ends lost 1 base and 2 bases respectively, with 12 bases between them. DNA for the CDR3: TGTGCCAGCAGTTACTTTCGGGGGGCAGCCTACGAGCAGTACTTC. Its protein product is CASSYFRGAAYEQYF.

This chain's CDR3 is CASSLSGGLGNTIYF. The CDR3 coding sequence is TGTGCCAGCAGTTTATCCGGGGGGCTCGGAAACACCATATATTTT. The chain couples TRBV27 to TRBJ1-3; D possibly corresponds to TRBD1 (6 bases). Trimming removed 0 bases at V and 4 bases at J, with 10 bases between. The CDR3 is 15 amino acids. The germline gives CDR1 MNHEY, CDR2 SMNVEV (reference sequence).

J is TRBJ1-6 and V is TRBV28; tentatively, D is TRBD1 (6 bases). With 5 bases removed from V and 7 bases from J, the gap between germline ends came to 9 bases. This CDR3 region has 13 residues. The germline V gene has CDR1 MDHEN and CDR2 SYDVKM. CDR3 in amino acids: CASSLGQNSPLHF. CDR3 coding DNA: TGTGCCAGCAGTCTCGGACAGAATTCACCCCTCCACTTT. Combining the CDR3 with reference TRBV28 and TRBJ1-6 gives the whole variable domain DVKVTQSSRYLVKRTGEKVFLECVQDMDHENMFWYRQDPGLGLRLIYFSYDVKMKEKGDIPEGYSVSREKKERFSLILESASTNQTSMYLCASSLGQNSPLHFGNGTRLTVT.

The V and J genes are TRBV7-6 and TRBJ1-4; a weak D match, TRBD1 (6 bases). Germline V lookup: CDR1 SGHVS, CDR2 FNYEAQ. The CDR3 is 13 residues long. The V and J ends lost 1 base and 9 bases respectively, with 9 bases between them. CDR3 amino acids: CASSLGTAKKLFF. The CDR3 nucleotides are TGTGCCAGCAGCTTAGGGACAGCTAAAAAACTGTTTTTT.

This chain links TRBV10-3 with TRBJ2-1, with 10 bases that match TRBD1. Germline V gene sequence: CDR1 ENHRY, CDR2 SYGVKD. Losses at the gene ends were 2 bases for V and 2 bases for J; bases not matched to a gene: 3. The CDR3 has 16 amino acids. CDR3 region: CAISEGTGVAYNEQFF. Here the CDR3 DNA reads TGTGCCATCAGTGAGGGGACAGGGGTGGCCTACAATGAGCAGTTCTTC.